The next 30 T cell receptor beta chains were all read from a single sample in a study of T cell repertoires in cytomegalovirus infection. One entry per CDR3 protein results from TCRdb running MiXCR on the reads. This sample has roughly 230,000 distinct CDR3 sequences, with 22% found just once. Sequencing was done on a sample of CD8+ T cells from PBMCs. These receptors all come from a human donor in good health (CMV status not recorded). Some clones in this sample may be carry-over from other donors' samples.

Only a few counts were recorded for this clonotype. This chain connects TRBV4-1 to TRBJ2-7; tentatively, D is TRBD2 (5 bases). The CDR3 is 15 amino acids. The germline CDR1 and CDR2 sequences are MGHRA and YSYEKL. V dropped 4 bases and J dropped 0 bases, with 13 bases sitting between them. CDR3 residues: CASSPTAGSSYEQYF. The CDR3 DNA follows: TGCGCCAGCAGCCCGACCGCGGGCAGCTCCTACGAGCAGTACTTC.

In this sample, this clonotype turned up many times. The CDR3 protein is CSVMGKKGAYEQYF. In DNA, the CDR3 is TGCAGCGTTATGGGAAAGAAAGGGGCCTACGAGCAGTACTTC. V gene TRBV29-1 combines with J gene TRBJ2-7, with a possible D match to TRBD1 (5 bases). CDR3 length equals 14 residues. Germline CDR1 and CDR2: SQVTM and ANQGSEA. The germline V and J ends were trimmed by 5 bases and 2 bases, with 16 bases remaining between them.

The J gene is TRBJ2-1, the V gene TRBV2; D ambiguous. This CDR3 is built from 11 residues. The V end lost 4 bases, the J end lost 8 bases, and 6 bases lay between the germline ends. Germline assignment: CDR1 SNHLY and CDR2 FYNNEI. CDR3 loop: CASSANDEQFF. CDR3 nucleotide sequence: TGTGCCAGCAGTGCAAACGATGAGCAGTTCTTC. Full variable domain (remainder filled in from reference TRBV2 and TRBJ2-1): EPEVTQTPSHQVTQMGQEVILRCVPISNHLYFYWYRQILGQKVEFLVSFYNNEISEKSEIFDDQFSVERPDGSNFTLKIRSTKLEDSAMYFCASSANDEQFFGPGTRLTVL.

The gene calls are TRBV20-1 and TRBJ2-2; D ambiguous. The length of the CDR3 is 14 residues. Germline V CDR1 and CDR2: DFQATT, SNEGSKA (reference sequence). Trimming cost V 2 bases and J 4 bases, with 11 bases left between them. CDR3 in DNA: TGCAGTGCTAGAAACTACTCCGTCACCGGGGAGCTGTTTTTT. Its protein product is CSARNYSVTGELFF.

This clonotype has just a few counts. The chain uses TRBV7-2 and TRBJ2-1; D is possibly TRBD2 (6 bases). V was shortened by 4 bases and J by 10 bases, with 14 bases between the two germline ends. The CDR3 spans 13 residues. Germline CDR1 is SGHTA and CDR2 is FQGNSA. DNA for the CDR3: TGTGCCAGCAGCTCAACAGACGCGGGGGAGCAGTTCTTC. As protein: CASSSTDAGEQFF.

The gene calls are TRBV12-3 or TRBV12-4 and TRBJ1-5; D is perhaps TRBD1 (5 bases). Between the trimmed V and J ends, which lost 6 bases and 7 bases, there was a span of 16 bases. CDR3 length equals 14 residues. Here the CDR3 DNA reads TGTGCCAGCAGCTCCGGGGCCCCGGCGCAGCCCCAGCATTTT. Protein: CASSSGAPAQPQHF.

The rearrangement joins TRBV19 to TRBJ2-7, with 8 nucleotides matching TRBD2. With V trimmed by 5 bases and J by 0 bases, 12 bases remained unmatched. The germline V gene has CDR1 LNHDA and CDR2 SQIVND (reference sequence). This CDR3 is 17 amino acids long. This chain's CDR3 is CASSPFLSGGPSYEQYF. The DNA of the CDR3 is TGTGCCAGTAGTCCTTTTCTGAGCGGGGGCCCCTCCTACGAGCAGTACTTC.

This clonotype was detected only a few times. The chain couples TRBV12-3 or TRBV12-4 to TRBJ2-1, with D uncertain. The CDR3 loop spans 13 amino acids. The V and J ends lost 7 bases and 7 bases respectively, with 14 bases between them. CDR3 protein: CASTPPRRNEQFF. The CDR3, as DNA: TGTGCCAGCACCCCCCCCAGGAGAAATGAGCAGTTCTTC.

This chain uses TRBV11-2 with TRBJ2-7, with D maybe TRBD1 (5 bases). V lost 1 base and J lost 5, with 12 bases in between. The CDR3 has 14 residues. CDR1 is SGHAT and CDR2 is FQNNGV in the germline V gene. CDR3 DNA sequence: TGTGCCAGCAGCTTAGCAGGGCCCCCCAACGAGCAGTACTTC. Translating gives CASSLAGPPNEQYF.

This clonotype was seen a handful of times. The chain has TRBV2 and TRBJ2-7; 9 bases are shared with TRBD1. V gave up 2 bases and J gave up 3 bases; unmatched junction bases: 5. Germline V gene lookup returns CDR1 SNHLY and CDR2 FYNNEI. The CDR3 is 15 amino acids. The CDR3 DNA reads TGTGCCAGCAGTGAAAATTGGACAGGGGACTACGAGCAGTACTTC. Its protein product is CASSENWTGDYEQYF.

This clonotype was seen at least ten times. The rearrangement links TRBV7-8 to TRBJ2-3; D unresolved. CDR1 and CDR2 from the germline V gene are SGHVS and FQNEAQ. The CDR3 contains 13 residues. Trimming left V 3 bases short and J 3 bases short, with 7 bases between. This chain's CDR3 is CASSFDRTDTQYF. The CDR3 DNA follows: TGTGCCAGCAGCTTTGACCGGACAGATACGCAGTATTTT.

This clonotype was seen only a few times. The chain couples TRBV27 to TRBJ1-2; D is perhaps TRBD1 (6 bases). V was cut by 5 bases and J by 4 bases, with 14 bases left in between. Germline values: CDR1 MNHEY, CDR2 SMNVEV (reference sequence). The CDR3 contains 14 residues. The CDR3: CASSPNQGIYGYTF. The DNA for the CDR3 is TGTGCCAGCAGTCCCAATCAGGGGATCTATGGCTACACCTTC.

This chain joins TRBV7-9 and TRBJ1-5, with D hard to call. CDR1 is SEHNR and CDR2 is FQNEAQ in the germline V gene (reference sequence). Trimming removed 1 base from V and 9 bases from J, with 13 bases in between. The CDR3 covers 14 residues. CDR3 nucleotide sequence: TGTGCCAGCAGCTTAGTGGGAACCTCGTCGCCCCAGCATTTT. Translation gives CASSLVGTSSPQHF.

This clonotype was recorded many times. This sequence joins TRBV12-3 or TRBV12-4 and TRBJ1-1; unclear D gene. The CDR3 runs 13 residues. Trimming stripped 8 bases from V and 3 bases from J, with 13 bases between. In DNA, the CDR3 is TGTGCCAGCTCAGCCGGTTCGTACACTGAAGCTTTCTTT. Residues: CASSAGSYTEAFF.

V and J are TRBV12-3 or TRBV12-4 and TRBJ2-3; perhaps TRBD2 as D (5 bases). This CDR3 comprises 12 residues. Trimming removed 5 bases from V and 6 bases from J, with 9 bases in between. DNA for the CDR3: TGTGCCAGCAGTAAGGGCGGGGATACGCAGTATTTT. Protein: CASSKGGDTQYF.

This clonotype was found many times. V is TRBV11-3 and J is TRBJ2-1; TRBD2 matches at 7 bases. The CDR3 is 14 residues long. Germline lookup yields CDR1 SGHNT and CDR2 YENEEA. Unmatched junction bases numbered 9, after V lost 5 bases and J lost 8 bases. DNA for the CDR3: TGTGCCAGCAGCCCTAGTGGGGAGGGCGATGAGCAGTTCTTC. Translation gives CASSPSGEGDEQFF.

This chain joins TRBV14 and TRBJ2-7, with D perhaps matching TRBD1 or TRBD2 (5 bases each). There are 16 residues in the CDR3. V lost 0 bases, J lost 3 bases, and 15 bases lay in between. The germline V gene encodes CDR1 SGHDN and CDR2 FVKESK. CDR3 coding DNA: TGTGCCAGCAGCCAAGACGGGGCTGAAAAGCGCTACGAGCAGTACTTC. Translated: CASSQDGAEKRYEQYF. The whole variable domain, remainder taken from reference TRBV14 and TRBJ2-7, is EAGVTQFPSHSVIEKGQTVTLRCDPISGHDNLYWYRRVMGKEIKFLLHFVKESKQDESGMPNNRFLAERTGGTYSTLKVQPAELEDSGVYFCASSQDGAEKRYEQYFGPGTRLTVT.

Only a few counts were recorded for this clonotype. The V gene is TRBV2, the J gene TRBJ2-1; 8 bases map to TRBD2. This CDR3 spans 15 amino acids. The V gene's germline CDR1 is SNHLY and CDR2 FYNNEI. J lost 5 bases, V lost 6 bases, and 9 bases had no gene match. In DNA, the CDR3 is TGTGCCAGCAGAATATATAGCGGGGAGGACAATGAGCAGTTCTTC. Translation gives CASRIYSGEDNEQFF.

This clonotype was observed many times. This chain uses TRBV7-2 with TRBJ2-2; D call uncertain. V dropped 5 bases and J dropped 2 bases, with 3 bases sitting between them. The CDR3 has 12 residues. Germline CDR1 SGHTA, CDR2 FQGNSA. For the CDR3, the DNA is TGTGCCAGCAGCCATAACACCGGGGAGCTGTTTTTT. It encodes CASSHNTGELFF.

This clonotype has ten or more counts. The chain employs TRBV7-9 and TRBJ1-1, with D uncertain. Trimming pared 4 bases from V and 1 base from J, leaving 4 bases between. The CDR3 has 12 residues. Germline loops: CDR1 SEHNR, CDR2 FQNEAQ (reference sequence). This CDR3 is CASSSQNTEAFF. In DNA form, the CDR3 reads TGTGCCAGCAGCTCTCAGAACACTGAAGCTTTCTTT.

Only a few counts were recorded for this clonotype. J is TRBJ2-5 and V is TRBV5-1; D is possibly TRBD1 or TRBD2 (5 bases each). The germline V gene encodes CDR1 SGHRS and CDR2 YFSETQ. The V gene lost 4 bases and the J gene lost 3 bases, with 13 bases spanning the gap. The CDR3 is made up of 14 amino acids. CDR3 DNA: TGCGCCAGCAGCCTCATGGGGGTAGAAGAGACCCAGTACTTC. Encoded protein: CASSLMGVEETQYF.

J is TRBJ2-3 and V is TRBV25-1, with 11 bases aligning to TRBD1. The CDR3 covers 14 residues. Germline-derived CDR1 and CDR2 are MGHDK and SYGVNS. J gave up 6 bases and V 4 bases, and 3 bases lay outside the gene matches. The CDR3 here is CASSGGTGGDTQYF. Written as DNA, the CDR3 is TGTGCCAGCAGTGGAGGGACAGGGGGTGATACGCAGTATTTT.

The chain employs TRBV19 and TRBJ1-2, with a possible D match to TRBD1 (5 bases). CDR1 is LNHDA and CDR2 is SQIVND in the germline V gene (reference sequence). The germline V and J ends were trimmed by 3 bases and 4 bases, with 15 bases remaining between them. The CDR3 is 15 residues long. The CDR3 bases are TGTGCCAGTAGTATGTCCGGGGCGGCAAGCTATGGCTACACCTTC. It codes for CASSMSGAASYGYTF. Complete variable domain (other parts from reference TRBV19 and TRBJ1-2): DGGITQSPKYLFRKEGQNVTLSCEQNLNHDAMYWYRQDPGQGLRLIYYSQIVNDFQKGDIAEGYSVSREKKESFPLTVTSAQKNPTAFYLCASSMSGAASYGYTFGSGTRLTVV.

CDR3 amino acids: CASSYSLGRKETQYF. CDR3 bases: TGTGCCAGCAGTTACTCGTTGGGTCGAAAAGAGACCCAGTACTTC. The chain employs TRBV6-6 and TRBJ2-5; D gene unclear. Trimming cost V 0 bases and J 3 bases, with 11 bases left between them. Germline V gene lookup returns CDR1 MNHNY and CDR2 SVGAGI (reference sequence). This CDR3 contains 15 residues.

This clonotype was seen many times. This sequence joins TRBV28 and TRBJ2-5, with 8 bases lining up with TRBD1. This CDR3 region has 15 residues. Per germline, CDR1 MDHEN and CDR2 SYDVKM. Trimming at V came to 5 bases and at J to 5 bases, leaving 10 bases not matched to a gene. In DNA form, the CDR3 reads TGTGCCAGCAGTCCGGGACAGGACGTGTGGGAGACCCAGTACTTC. The encoded protein is CASSPGQDVWETQYF.

In this sample, this clonotype turned up many times. The J gene is TRBJ2-1, the V gene TRBV20-1; D gene uncertain. Germline values: CDR1 DFQATT, CDR2 SNEGSKA (reference sequence). Trimming removed 5 bases from V and 0 bases from J, with 20 bases in between. CDR3 length: 17 amino acids. For the CDR3, the DNA is TGCAGTGCTGACGGTCCTCGGGCCGAAAACTCCTACAATGAGCAGTTCTTC. Translated: CSADGPRAENSYNEQFF.

This clonotype was picked up a small number of times. The chain joins TRBV28 to TRBJ2-7, with TRBD1 matching 9 bases. The germline CDR1 and CDR2 sequences are MDHEN and SYDVKM. The junction had 7 bases not matched to a gene; V was cut back by 6 bases and J by 4 bases. The CDR3 has 14 amino acids. The CDR3 DNA reads as TGTGCCAGCAGCGTACCGGGACAGGGTTACGAGCAGTACTTC. Its protein product is CASSVPGQGYEQYF.

This clonotype was counted at least ten times. J is TRBJ1-1 and V is TRBV10-3, with no clear D. The CDR3 runs 16 residues. Germline V gene data show CDR1 as ENHRY and CDR2 as SYGVKD. The V end lost 3 bases, the J end lost 1 base, and 15 bases lay between the germline ends. The CDR3, as DNA: TGTGCCATCAGTGAACCCCCGTGGGCGGCGAACACTGAAGCTTTCTTT. This gives the protein CAISEPPWAANTEAFF.

The chain uses TRBV6-6 and TRBJ2-1, with D possibly TRBD1 on 7 matching bases. This CDR3 is built from 16 residues. Trimming left V 3 bases short and J 3 bases short, with 15 bases between. CDR1 is MNHNY, CDR2 SVGAGI, per germline (reference sequence). The CDR3 protein is CASSYYQGGHYNEQFF. CDR3 DNA: TGTGCCAGCAGTTATTACCAGGGGGGACACTACAATGAGCAGTTCTTC.

This sequence joins TRBV12-3 or TRBV12-4 and TRBJ2-1; no definite D call. CDR3 size: 13 residues. V lost 7 bases and J lost 5, with 12 bases in between. Here the CDR3 reads CASTRPLDNEQFF. The CDR3 DNA reads as TGTGCCAGCACCAGACCCCTCGACAATGAGCAGTTCTTC.